A single sample is the source of the 30 T cell receptor beta chains below, sequenced in a study of blood T cell repertoires in COVID-19. The repertoire was sequenced with immunoSEQ multiplex PCR; TCRdb's copy has only in-frame clones and lacks some. The sample has about 70,000 clones; roughly 87% are singletons. The specimen was peripheral blood. The receptors were sampled from a woman aged 80 or over with acute or convalescent COVID-19.

V usage is TRBV6-4 and J usage is TRBJ1-3; 7 bases line up with TRBD1. This CDR3 region has 15 residues. Germline-derived CDR1 and CDR2 are MRHNA and SNTAGT. With 6 bases clipped from V and 0 bases from J, the junction kept 5 bases outside the gene matches. CDR3 sequence reads: CASRVEGASGNTIYF. The CDR3 DNA reads as TGTGCCAGCAGGGTTGAGGGGGCCTCTGGAAACACCATATATTTT.

This rearrangement joins TRBV5-4 to TRBJ2-7; TRBD2 is a possible D gene (5 bases). Trimming removed 4 bases from V and 0 bases from J, with 17 bases in between. CDR1 is SGHNT, CDR2 YYREEE, per germline (reference sequence). The CDR3 has 16 amino acids. CDR3 in amino acids: CASSPARVNPSYEQYF. Here the CDR3 DNA reads TGTGCCAGCAGCCCGGCGAGGGTAAACCCCTCCTACGAGCAGTACTTC.

The CDR3 protein is CASSLASGRAGGELFF. CDR3 nucleotide sequence: TGTGCCAGCAGCTTAGCTAGCGGGAGGGCCGGCGGGGAGCTGTTTTTT. The chain is built from TRBV7-9 and TRBJ2-2; 11 positions match TRBD2. CDR3 size: 16 residues. Trimming cost V 0 bases and J 7 bases; bases outside gene matches: 4. Germline V gene sequence: CDR1 SEHNR, CDR2 FQNEAQ (reference sequence).

This clone was seen just once. The J gene is TRBJ2-2, the V gene TRBV30; D remains unclear. V was cut by 0 bases and J by 1 base, with 12 bases left in between. The CDR3 covers 16 residues. CDR1 GTSNPN and CDR2 SVGIG come from the germline V gene (reference sequence). CDR3: CAWSVSQKKNTGELFF. In nucleotides, the CDR3 is TGTGCCTGGAGTGTGTCACAGAAAAAGAACACCGGGGAGCTGTTTTTT.

The chain joins TRBV7-9 to TRBJ1-6; TRBD1 might be the D (5 bases). V was pared by 1 base and J by 0 bases, with 13 bases between. This CDR3 spans 18 amino acids. Germline values: CDR1 SEHNR, CDR2 FQNEAQ (reference sequence). The CDR3 DNA is TGTGCCAGCAGCTTAGATCCTCGGGGGAGCTCCTATAATTCACCCCTCCACTTT. Its translation: CASSLDPRGSSYNSPLHF.

The CDR3 DNA reads TGTGCCAGCAGCGTAGGTATTAGCTCGTACAATGAGCAGTTCTTC. Protein sequence: CASSVGISSYNEQFF. The chain carries TRBV9 and TRBJ2-1, with D unresolved. The CDR3 consists of 15 residues. V was clipped by 0 bases and J by 4 bases, with 11 bases between them. The germline gives CDR1 SGDLS, CDR2 YYNGEE.

The count of this clone is one. The chain recombines TRBV29-1 with TRBJ2-5; D not certain. Germline V gene lookup returns CDR1 SQVTM and CDR2 ANQGSEA. V was pared by 7 bases and J by 5 bases, with 14 bases between. The CDR3 contains 12 residues. The DNA of the CDR3 is TGCAGCGCGAGACTTTTGACGGAGACCCAGTACTTC. Residues: CSARLLTETQYF.

J is TRBJ2-4 and V is TRBV7-8; 16 nucleotides match TRBD2. CDR3 length: 19 amino acids. Germline values: CDR1 SGHVS, CDR2 FQNEAQ. Trimming took 0 bases from V and 6 from J; bases not matched to a gene: 8. This CDR3 is CASSLANTGTSGRGNIQYF. CDR3 nucleotides: TGTGCCAGCAGCTTAGCTAATACCGGGACTAGCGGGAGGGGAAACATTCAGTACTTC.

This chain connects TRBV9 to TRBJ2-1; TRBD2 matches 13 bases. The CDR3 spans 14 residues. Germline lookup yields CDR1 SGDLS and CDR2 YYNGEE. V lost 5 bases and J lost 7; bases outside the gene matches: 3. The CDR3 sequence is CASRTGLAGNEQFF. The CDR3 coding sequence is TGTGCCAGCAGGACGGGACTAGCGGGAAATGAGCAGTTCTTC.

The chain recombines TRBV7-8 with TRBJ1-1; D unresolved. The CDR3 spans 14 residues. Trimming stripped 1 base from V and 1 base from J, with 7 bases between. The V gene's germline CDR1 is SGHVS and CDR2 FQNEAQ. The CDR3 loop is CASSLGGRNTEAFF. The DNA of the CDR3 is TGTGCCAGCAGCTTAGGCGGGAGGAACACTGAAGCTTTCTTT.

The V gene is TRBV7-9, the J gene TRBJ1-1, with TRBD1 matching 7 bases. The V gene end was trimmed by 6 bases and the J gene end by 2 bases; junction bases not matched to a gene: 6. The CDR3 spans 14 residues. CDR1 SEHNR and CDR2 FQNEAQ come from the germline V gene (reference sequence). This chain's CDR3 is CASRSQGINTEAFF. DNA of the CDR3: TGTGCCAGCAGGTCACAGGGGATAAACACTGAAGCTTTCTTT.

This sequence joins TRBV30 and TRBJ2-5; TRBD2 matches at 10 bases. The germline V gene encodes CDR1 GTSNPN and CDR2 SVGIG (reference sequence). This CDR3 is built from 15 residues. V lost 2 bases and J lost 0; bases outside the gene matches: 3. The CDR3 DNA reads TGTGCCTGGAGTAGGACTAGCGGATACCAAGAGACCCAGTACTTC. Residues: CAWSRTSGYQETQYF.

The chain combines TRBV5-1 with TRBJ1-1, with 9 bases matching TRBD1. This CDR3 comprises 15 residues. Trimming removed 4 bases from V and 1 base from J; junction bases left unmatched: 5. CDR1 and CDR2 (germline): SGHRS, YFSETQ. The CDR3 protein is CASSRDRVRNTEAFF. The CDR3 bases are TGCGCCAGCAGCCGGGACAGGGTAAGGAACACTGAAGCTTTCTTT.

This clone was observed a single time. The chain couples TRBV11-1 to TRBJ2-7, with D possibly being TRBD1 (6 bases). The germline V gene encodes CDR1 SGHAT and CDR2 FQDESV (reference sequence). The CDR3 is 14 amino acids. V lost 2 bases and J lost 4, with 12 bases in between. CDR3 residues: CASSLRQGSYEQYF. The CDR3 bases are TGTGCCAGCAGCTTACGGCAGGGGTCGTACGAGCAGTACTTC.

This chain links TRBV7-6 with TRBJ2-1, with a tentative D call TRBD2 (6 bases). CDR1 is SGHVS and CDR2 is FNYEAQ in the germline V gene. There are 15 residues in the CDR3. V was trimmed by 5 bases and J by 0 bases, leaving 11 bases between them. The CDR3 sequence is CASSLAGSSYNEQFF. In DNA, the CDR3 is TGTGCCAGCAGCCTGGCCGGGAGCTCCTACAATGAGCAGTTCTTC.

J is TRBJ2-5 and V is TRBV6-2 or TRBV6-3; 8 nucleotides match TRBD2. Germline V CDR1 and CDR2: MNHEY, SVGEGT. The CDR3 is 13 residues long. V shed 6 bases and J 4 bases; nucleotides not matched to a gene: 4. The CDR3 is CASSQGLAETQYF. As DNA, the CDR3 is TGTGCCAGCAGCCAAGGACTAGCAGAGACCCAGTACTTC.

The chain combines TRBV4-2 with TRBJ1-4; D is uncertain. The CDR3 contains 14 residues. Germline-derived CDR1 and CDR2 are LGHNA and YNFKEQ. V was trimmed by 4 bases and J by 0 bases, leaving 6 bases between them. The CDR3 here is CASSPLSTNEKLFF. CDR3 nucleotides: TGTGCCAGCAGCCCTCTATCAACTAATGAAAAACTGTTTTTT.

In DNA, the CDR3 is TGTGCCACCAGTGACCGATCCGGACAGGGAAATAGGGATGAGCAGTTCTTC. Translation gives CATSDRSGQGNRDEQFF. The J gene is TRBJ2-1, the V gene TRBV24-1; 8 bases agree with TRBD1. CDR1 and CDR2 from the germline V gene are KGHDR and SFDVKD. V gave up 4 bases and J gave up 8 bases; unmatched junction bases: 15. The length of the CDR3 is 17 residues.

The chain joins TRBV18 to TRBJ2-7; TRBD1 aligns across 7 bases. The CDR3 covers 14 residues. Germline V gene lookup returns CDR1 KGHSH and CDR2 LQKENI. V lost 3 bases and J lost 2; bases outside the gene matches: 4. The CDR3 nucleotides read TGTGCCAGCTCACCCAACAGGGGAACCTACGAGCAGTACTTC. Translation gives CASSPNRGTYEQYF.

This clone was picked up a small number of times. The J gene is TRBJ1-6, the V gene TRBV27; D remains unclear. Per germline, CDR1 MNHEY and CDR2 SMNVEV (reference sequence). V lost 3 bases and J 7 bases, leaving 28 bases between the germline ends. The CDR3 has 20 residues. This CDR3 is CASSLSIVHLRRERNSPLHF. The DNA for the CDR3 is TGTGCCAGCAGTTTGTCTATCGTTCATTTGCGAAGGGAGAGAAATTCACCCCTCCACTTT.

This chain connects TRBV9 to TRBJ2-2, with D possibly being TRBD1 (5 bases). The CDR3 contains 16 residues. The germline gives CDR1 SGDLS, CDR2 YYNGEE. Trimming took 2 bases from V and 0 from J, leaving 11 bases between them. The CDR3 protein is CASSVGRGANTGELFF. The CDR3 DNA follows: TGTGCCAGCAGCGTTGGTAGGGGCGCGAACACCGGGGAGCTGTTTTTT.

The chain is built from TRBV7-6 and TRBJ1-1; D is uncertain. This CDR3 has 14 residues. Germline CDR1 SGHVS, CDR2 FNYEAQ. V dropped 1 base and J dropped 0 bases, with 6 bases sitting between them. CDR3: CASSLVGVNTEAFF. As DNA, the CDR3 is TGTGCCAGCAGCTTAGTTGGAGTGAACACTGAAGCTTTCTTT.

The V and J genes are TRBV19 and TRBJ2-1; TRBD2 aligns across 12 bases. J gave up 3 bases and V 5 bases, and 8 bases lay outside the gene matches. CDR1 LNHDA and CDR2 SQIVND come from the germline V gene (reference sequence). The CDR3 has 17 amino acids. The CDR3 nucleotides read TGTGCCAGTAGTGGACTAGCGGGGACCCCCCACTACAATGAGCAGTTCTTC. Amino acids: CASSGLAGTPHYNEQFF.

This clone has only one observation. This sequence joins TRBV5-1 and TRBJ2-3; the D gene is possibly TRBD2 (5 bases). The CDR3 totals 13 residues. The V gene's germline CDR1 is SGHRS and CDR2 YFSETQ. V lost 5 bases and J lost 3, with 10 bases in between. The CDR3 spells CASSYGETDTQYF. CDR3 nucleotide sequence: TGCGCCAGCAGTTACGGGGAAACAGATACGCAGTATTTT.

The chain has TRBV5-1 and TRBJ2-3; D unclear. The CDR3 is made up of 13 amino acids. The V end lost 0 bases, the J end lost 9 bases, and 11 bases lay between the germline ends. CDR1 and CDR2 from the germline V gene are SGHRS and YFSETQ. The CDR3 region is CASSLDTPRTQYF. The CDR3 region has the DNA TGCGCCAGCAGCTTGGACACCCCCAGGACGCAGTATTTT.

This chain uses TRBV5-1 with TRBJ2-1; TRBD2 matches at 8 bases. Germline values: CDR1 SGHRS, CDR2 YFSETQ. CDR3 length: 15 residues. V lost 5 bases, J lost 6 bases, and 10 bases stayed unmatched. The DNA for the CDR3 is TGCGCCAGCAGTCCCGGGGGGGTCCCGAGCAATGAGCAGTTCTTC. Protein: CASSPGGVPSNEQFF.

The chain recombines TRBV19 with TRBJ1-2; TRBD1 might be the D (5 bases). Trimming took off 8 bases at V and 7 bases at J, with 14 bases between the two ends. CDR1 and CDR2 (germline): LNHDA, SQIVND (reference sequence). There are 12 residues in the CDR3. In DNA, the CDR3 is TGTGCCAGTCGCCCGGGGGGTCTTGGCTACACCTTC. It encodes CASRPGGLGYTF.

This clone appeared a single time. The chain is built from TRBV12-5 and TRBJ1-1; D is perhaps TRBD1 (5 bases). The V end was cut by 2 bases, the J end by 2 bases, with 12 bases between. Germline values: CDR1 LGHNT, CDR2 FRNRAP. The CDR3 contains 15 residues. Here the CDR3 reads CASGLQTGPNTEAFF. As DNA, the CDR3 is TGTGCTAGTGGTTTGCAAACAGGCCCCAACACTGAAGCTTTCTTT.

The rearrangement links TRBV12-3 or TRBV12-4 to TRBJ1-2; the D is unclear. The V and J ends lost 1 base and 7 bases respectively, with 7 bases between them. The CDR3 extends over 12 amino acids. In DNA, the CDR3 is TGTGCCAGCAGTTTAGAAGACACTGGCTACACCTTC. The encoded protein is CASSLEDTGYTF.

The chain links TRBV3-1 (or the pseudogene TRBV3-2) to TRBJ1-1; D gene unclear. This CDR3 is 14 amino acids long. V was pared by 0 bases and J by 2 bases, with 7 bases between. From germline, CDR1 is LGHDT and CDR2 YNNKEL (reference sequence). CDR3 loop: CASSQEAPNTEAFF. CDR3 in DNA: TGTGCCAGCAGCCAAGAGGCACCTAACACTGAAGCTTTCTTT.